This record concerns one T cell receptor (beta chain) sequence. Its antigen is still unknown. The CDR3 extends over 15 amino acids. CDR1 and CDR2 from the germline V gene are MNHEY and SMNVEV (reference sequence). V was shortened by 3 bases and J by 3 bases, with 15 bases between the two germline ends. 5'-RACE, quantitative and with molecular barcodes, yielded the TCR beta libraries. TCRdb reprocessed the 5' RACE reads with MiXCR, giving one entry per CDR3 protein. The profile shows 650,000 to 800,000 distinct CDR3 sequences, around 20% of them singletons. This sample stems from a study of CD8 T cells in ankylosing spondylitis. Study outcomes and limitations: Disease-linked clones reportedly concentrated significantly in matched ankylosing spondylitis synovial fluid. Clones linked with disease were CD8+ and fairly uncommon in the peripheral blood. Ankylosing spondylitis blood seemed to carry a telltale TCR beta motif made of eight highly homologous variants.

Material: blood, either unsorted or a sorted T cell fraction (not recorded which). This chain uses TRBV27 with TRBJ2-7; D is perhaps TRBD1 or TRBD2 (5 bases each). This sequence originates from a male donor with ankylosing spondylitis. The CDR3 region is CASSLLGDQSYEQYF. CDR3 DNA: TGTGCCAGCAGTTTGTTAGGGGACCAGAGCTACGAGCAGTACTTC.